This entry describes one T cell receptor (beta chain). Sequencing used immunoSEQ multiplex PCR; TCRdb keeps in-frame clones, though not all of them. Here the sample spans tens of thousands of clones, about 94% being singletons. V shed 8 bases, J shed 4 bases, and the junction held 9 bases outside the gene matches. Germline loops: CDR1 SEHNR, CDR2 FQNEAQ (reference sequence). The CDR3 totals 14 residues. This sample was taken from a study of cytomegalovirus exposure and HLA in healthy donors. This sequence originates from a man between 18 and 35 years old in good health and CMV-seropositive. V and J are TRBV7-9 and TRBJ2-5; 8 nucleotides match TRBD2. Sequencing was performed on PBMCs. CDR3 loop: CASQRSGRGETQYF. CDR3 bases: TGTGCCAGCCAGAGGAGCGGGAGAGGAGAGACCCAGTACTTC.